Given below is one TCR beta chain in context. This record belongs to a study of shared clonotypes between healthy human individuals. The method was immunoSEQ multiplex PCR; TCRdb's version includes in-frame clones alone and lacks a portion of them. The sample carries about 340,000 clones, around four fifths recorded once. This CDR3 is 14 amino acids long. Germline V gives CDR1 SGHKS, CDR2 YYEKEE (reference sequence). Trimming at V came to 4 bases and at J to 3 bases, leaving 3 bases not matched to a gene. This chain links TRBV5-5 with TRBJ2-7; 11 positions match TRBD1. The sample taken for sequencing was memory CD4+ T cells sorted from blood. Subset reported: CD45RA-negative fraction. This clonotype originated in a man aged 30 to 39 in good health. CDR3 nucleotide sequence: TGTGCCAGCAGCGGACAGGGGGCGATCTACGAGCAGTACTTC. This gives the protein CASSGQGAIYEQYF.